This TCR beta chain comes out of a study of blood T cell repertoires in COVID-19. Study-level background: Donors in the United States, Italy and Spain gave samples during acute or convalescent COVID-19. T cells, B-cell-depleted T cells, or PBMCs supplied cDNA or gDNA.

As originally analysed: Amplification with reference gene primers provided the estimates of nucleated cell counts. Libraries were prepared by immunoSEQ multiplex PCR; TCRdb keeps only in-frame clonotypes and omits some of them. V and J calls and clone size are as listed in that table; D and trimming were resolved from the DNA. The data contain about 150,000 clones, roughly 84% of them seen just once; the ten biggest clones take up 44%. The CDR3 loop spans 14 amino acids. The germline V gene has CDR1 SGHDT and CDR2 YYEEEE. Trimming at V came to 4 bases and at J to 4 bases, leaving 7 bases not matched to a gene.

This receptor was identified in a human donor in a cohort sampled during active COVID-19. This chain joins TRBV5-6 and TRBJ1-2; 7 nucleotides line up with TRBD1. The sample taken for sequencing was peripheral blood. The DNA for the CDR3 is TGTGCCAGCAGCACCGGACAGGCCGGCTATGGCTACACCTTC. Its protein product is CASSTGQAGYGYTF.